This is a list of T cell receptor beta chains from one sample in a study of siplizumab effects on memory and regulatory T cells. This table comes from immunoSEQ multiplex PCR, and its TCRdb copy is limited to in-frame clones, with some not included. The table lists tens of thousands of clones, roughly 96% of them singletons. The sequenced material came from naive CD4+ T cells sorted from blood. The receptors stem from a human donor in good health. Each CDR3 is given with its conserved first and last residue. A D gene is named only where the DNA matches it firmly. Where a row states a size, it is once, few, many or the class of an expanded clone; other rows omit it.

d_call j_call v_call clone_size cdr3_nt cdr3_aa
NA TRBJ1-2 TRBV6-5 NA TGTGCCAGCAGTTACCAGCAGAACTATGGCTACACCTTC CASSYQQNYGYTF
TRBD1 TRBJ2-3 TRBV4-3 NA TGCGCCAGCACCCCGTCAGGACAGGGGTCCACAGATACGCAGTATTTT CASTPSGQGSTDTQYF
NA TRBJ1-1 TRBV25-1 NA TGTGCCAGCAGTGCCAGAGCGACAGCAAGTGAAGCTTTCTTT CASSARATASEAFF
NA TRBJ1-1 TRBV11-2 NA TGTGCCAGCAGCTTAGATAATGCGGGGCCGGGGACTGAAGCTTTCTTT CASSLDNAGPGTEAFF
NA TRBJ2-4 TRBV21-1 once TGTGCCAGCAGCAAAGCGACTAGCGGGGGGGCGGAGGGGAACATTCAGTACTTC CASSKATSGGAEGNIQYF
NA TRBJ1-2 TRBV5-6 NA TGTGCCAGCAGCCCGCAAATTTCGGGCGGCGGCTACACCTTC CASSPQISGGGYTF
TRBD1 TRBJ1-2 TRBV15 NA TGTGCCACCAGCAGAGAAGGGGGACAGACCCCCCCCTATGGCTACACCTTC CATSREGGQTPPYGYTF
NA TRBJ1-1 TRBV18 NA TGTGCCAGCTCACCAGGAAGGGGAGGCTTAACTGAAGCTTTCTTT CASSPGRGGLTEAFF
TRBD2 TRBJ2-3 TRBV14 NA TGTGCCAGCAGCCAAGAACGGGGGGGCGCAGATACGCAGTATTTT CASSQERGGADTQYF
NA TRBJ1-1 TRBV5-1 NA TGCGCCAGCAGCTTGGCCGAGGGATTAGAAGCTTTCTTT CASSLAEGLEAFF
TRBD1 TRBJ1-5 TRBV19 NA TGTGCCAGTAGTATCGCTCCCTTCACAGGGGAAGTGCCCCAGCATTTT CASSIAPFTGEVPQHF
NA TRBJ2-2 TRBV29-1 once TGCAGCGTTTCTATCGGGACCGACTCCGGGGAGCTGTTTTTT CSVSIGTDSGELFF
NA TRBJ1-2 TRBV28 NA TGTGCCAGCAGTTTAATCCTTACACACCGAGACTATGGCTACACCTTC CASSLILTHRDYGYTF